This is a list of T cell receptor beta chains from one sample in a study of cytomegalovirus exposure and HLA in healthy donors. Measured with immunoSEQ multiplex PCR; TCRdb has only the in-frame clones, and not every one. The table records fewer than 250,000 clones, roughly 81% of them present only once. Source material: PBMCs. All receptors come from a woman aged 25 to 39 in good health and CMV-seropositive. CDR3s include the opening cysteine and the closing phenylalanine or tryptophan. D genes are given only for firm matches. Some rows have no size entry. The others give once, few or many, or a class for an expanded clone.

>NA|TRBJ2-7|TRBD2|TRBV2
CASSEGEGTEQYF
TGTGCCAGCAGTGAAGGGGAGGGGACGGAGCAGTACTTC
>once|TRBJ2-7|TRBD1|TRBV11-2
CASSPGTGVNEQYF
TGTGCCAGCAGCCCTGGGACAGGGGTTAACGAGCAGTACTTC
>NA|TRBJ2-7|NA|TRBV18
CASSPNSGGYEQYF
TGTGCCAGCTCACCAAATAGCGGAGGCTACGAGCAGTACTTC
>once|TRBJ2-2|NA|TRBV18
CASSPDSSNTGELFF
TGTGCCAGCTCACCCGACAGTTCGAACACCGGGGAGCTGTTTTTT
>NA|TRBJ2-7|NA|TRBV5-6
CASSLAVRHEQYF
TGTGCCAGCAGCTTGGCTGTGAGGCACGAGCAGTACTTC
>NA|TRBJ2-3|TRBD2|TRBV10-1
CANQERDGPDTQYF
TGCGCCAATCAAGAGCGGGATGGACCAGATACGCAGTATTTT
>NA|TRBJ2-1|TRBD2|TRBV18
CASSPPSGINEQFF
TGTGCCAGCTCCCCACCTAGCGGGATCAATGAGCAGTTCTTC
>NA|TRBJ2-7|TRBD1|TRBV19
CASSTGQGAYEQYF
TGTGCCAGTAGTACGGGACAGGGGGCCTACGAGCAGTACTTC
>NA|TRBJ2-1|TRBD2|TRBV19
CASNPGTSGYNEQFF
TGTGCCAGTAACCCTGGGACTAGCGGGTACAATGAGCAGTTCTTC
>NA|TRBJ1-5|TRBD1|TRBV2
CASSVQGNSNQPQHF
TGTGCCAGCAGTGTACAGGGGAATAGCAATCAGCCCCAGCATTTT
>once|TRBJ2-6|NA|TRBV4-2
CASSQEGLPDGANVLTF
TGTGCCAGCAGCCAAGAGGGACTTCCAGATGGGGCCAACGTCCTGACTTTC
>NA|TRBJ1-1|TRBD1|TRBV28
CASRQDRGLENTEAFF
TGTGCCAGCAGACAAGACAGGGGGCTGGAGAACACTGAAGCTTTCTTT
>NA|TRBJ2-3|TRBD2|TRBV5-1
CASSLPGTRADTQYF
TGCGCCAGCAGCTTGCCCGGGACTAGGGCAGATACGCAGTATTTT
>once|TRBJ2-7|NA|TRBV6-6
CASSRQSYEQYF
TGTGCCAGCAGCCGACAGTCCTACGAGCAGTACTTC
>NA|TRBJ2-4|NA|TRBV18
CASSPMGASLNIQYF
TGTGCCAGCTCACCAATGGGGGCCTCCCTAAACATTCAGTACTTC
>NA|TRBJ2-1|TRBD2|TRBV28
CASSLTSGYNEQFF
TGTGCCAGCAGTTTAACTAGCGGCTACAATGAGCAGTTCTTC
>NA|TRBJ2-7|NA|TRBV7-6
CASSLGLGGGLTYEQYF
TGTGCCAGCAGCTTAGGGCTTGGGGGCGGCCTTACCTACGAGCAGTACTTC
>few|TRBJ2-3|NA|TRBV10-2
CASSDLRLGTDTQYF
TGCGCCAGCAGTGATCTTCGACTCGGCACAGATACGCAGTATTTT
>once|TRBJ2-7|TRBD2|TRBV6-5
CASSRTSGSSEQHF
TGTGCCAGCAGTAGGACTAGCGGGAGCAGCGAGCAGCACTTC
>NA|TRBJ2-3|TRBD1|TRBV27
CASSLSQGLRTDTQYF
TGTGCCAGCAGTTTATCACAGGGGCTCCGCACAGATACGCAGTATTTT
>NA|TRBJ2-7|TRBD2|TRBV4-2
CASSQDVVLAEALESYEQYF
TGTGCCAGCAGCCAAGATGTAGTACTAGCGGAAGCCTTGGAGTCCTACGAGCAGTACTTC
>NA|TRBJ1-5|NA|TRBV29-1
CSVGGRNQPQHF
TGCAGCGTGGGGGGACGGAATCAGCCCCAGCATTTT
>few|TRBJ1-1|NA|TRBV28
CASRPPGEGTEAFF
TGTGCCAGCAGACCCCCGGGGGAAGGCACTGAAGCTTTCTTT
>NA|TRBJ2-7|NA|TRBV5-1
CASRLATGNYEQYF
TGCGCCAGCAGATTGGCCACAGGGAACTACGAGCAGTACTTC
>NA|TRBJ1-6|TRBD1|TRBV5-1
CASRGQGDNSPLHF
TGCGCCAGCAGGGGACAGGGGGATAATTCACCCCTCCACTTT
>few|TRBJ2-2|NA|TRBV28
CASIREGHLNTGELFF
TGTGCCAGCATAAGAGAGGGACACCTAAACACCGGGGAGCTGTTTTTT
>NA|TRBJ1-2|NA|TRBV6-1
CASTQWRVYGYTF
TGTGCCAGCACCCAATGGAGGGTGTATGGCTACACCTTC
>NA|TRBJ2-7|NA|TRBV7-9
CASSVGGDEQYF
TGTGCCAGCAGCGTAGGGGGGGACGAGCAGTACTTC
>NA|TRBJ2-5|NA|TRBV6-1
CASSEYVGVRDKVTAQYF
TGTGCCAGCAGTGAATACGTAGGCGTAAGGGACAAGGTCACGGCCCAGTACTTC
>NA|TRBJ1-6|NA|TRBV27
CASTSPAAVNSPLHF
TGTGCCAGCACCTCCCCCGCGGCAGTTAATTCACCCCTCCACTTT
>NA|TRBJ1-5|NA|TRBV21-1
CASSGRQGTVRNQPQHF
TGTGCCAGCAGCGGCCGACAGGGCACGGTCCGCAATCAGCCCCAGCATTTT
>few|TRBJ2-7|TRBD1|TRBV9
CASSPSGGWSEQYF
TGTGCCAGCAGCCCATCAGGGGGCTGGAGCGAGCAGTACTTC
>NA|TRBJ1-1|TRBD1|TRBV5-1
CASSLFGTDSEAFF
TGCGCCAGCAGCTTGTTCGGGACAGACAGTGAAGCTTTCTTT
>once|TRBJ2-7|NA|TRBV10-2
CASSGLARYEQYF
TGCGCCAGCAGTGGGCTAGCGAGGTACGAGCAGTACTTC